One T cell receptor (beta chain) is described in this entry. Its antigen is currently unknown. The validation cohort, a group of around 120 subjects, included the donors and was separate from the roughly 670-subject first cohort. V shed 8 bases, J shed 4 bases, and the junction held 8 bases outside the gene matches. CDR1 and CDR2 (germline): SNHLY, FYNNEI. The CDR3 has 14 amino acids. The data were taken from a study of cytomegalovirus exposure and HLA in healthy donors. Study as a whole: In a later analysis, it was reported that the roughly 120 validation repertoires had been produced on the same platform as the 550 to 700 repertoires belonging to the first cohort.

Study-wide points: Some TCR beta chains (164 of them) were listed as cytomegalovirus-associated. Many donors carried some public TCRs, although rarity characterized most TCR sequences.

Libraries were prepared by immunoSEQ multiplex PCR; TCRdb keeps only in-frame clonotypes and omits some of them. The sample has about 240,000 clones; 86% are singletons. Sequencing input: PBMCs. The chain joins TRBV2 to TRBJ2-1; 7 nucleotides agree with TRBD2. The origin of this receptor is a woman in her twenties or thirties in good health and CMV-seropositive. CDR3: CASGLGRDYNEQFF. CDR3 bases: TGTGCCAGCGGACTAGGCCGGGATTACAATGAGCAGTTCTTC.